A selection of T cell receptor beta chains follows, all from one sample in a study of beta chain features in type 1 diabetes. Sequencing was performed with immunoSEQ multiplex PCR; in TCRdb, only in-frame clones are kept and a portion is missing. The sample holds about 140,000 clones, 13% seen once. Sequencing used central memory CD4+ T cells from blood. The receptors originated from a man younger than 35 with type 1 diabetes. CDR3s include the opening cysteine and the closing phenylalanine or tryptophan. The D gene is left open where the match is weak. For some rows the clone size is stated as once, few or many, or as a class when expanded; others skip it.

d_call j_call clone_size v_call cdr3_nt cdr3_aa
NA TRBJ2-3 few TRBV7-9 TGTGCCAGCAGCTTAGTGAGTGGGTCTAGCACAGATACGCAGTATTTT CASSLVSGSSTDTQYF
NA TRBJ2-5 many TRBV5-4 TGTGCCAGCAGCTTGGGATTTCAGCAAGAGACCCAGTACTTC CASSLGFQQETQYF
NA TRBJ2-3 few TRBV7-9 TGTGCCAGCAGCGAGCCATTGGACAGCACAGATACGCAGTATTTT CASSEPLDSTDTQYF
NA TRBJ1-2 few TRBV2 TGTGCCAGCAGTGAAGGTGGAGTAGGTTCATCGGGCTACACCTTC CASSEGGVGSSGYTF
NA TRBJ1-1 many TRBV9 TGTGCCAGCAGCGCTGACATTTTGAAGGATCCTGAAGCTTTCTTT CASSADILKDPEAFF
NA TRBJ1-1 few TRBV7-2 TGTGCCAGCAGCTTACAGGGTCTGTTGAGCACTGAAGCTTTCTTT CASSLQGLLSTEAFF
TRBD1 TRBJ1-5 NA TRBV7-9 TGTGCCAGCAGCTTAGGACAGGGGGCGCAGGGACAGCCCCAGCATTTT CASSLGQGAQGQPQHF
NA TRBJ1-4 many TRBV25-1 TGTGCCAGCAGTAGGAATGAAAAACTGTTTTTT CASSRNEKLFF
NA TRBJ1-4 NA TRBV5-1 TGCGCCAGCAGCTTTGGGCAGAATAATGAAAAACTGTTTTTT CASSFGQNNEKLFF
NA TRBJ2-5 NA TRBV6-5 TGTGCCAGCAGTGAGCCAGGGCGAGAGACCCAGTACTTC CASSEPGRETQYF
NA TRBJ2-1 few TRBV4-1 TGCGCCAGCAGCCAGAGGGGGGGGAATGAGCAGTTCTTC CASSQRGGNEQFF
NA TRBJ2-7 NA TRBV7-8 TGTGCCAGCAGCTTAACTACAGGGAACTACGAGCAGTACTTC CASSLTTGNYEQYF
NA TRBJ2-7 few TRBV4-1 TGCGCCAGCAGCCAAGATATACGGAGTTACGAGCAGTACTTC CASSQDIRSYEQYF
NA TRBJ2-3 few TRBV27 TGTGCCAGCAGCCTAGGGCGGGTCCCCTATGCTAGCACAGATACGCAGTATTTT CASSLGRVPYASTDTQYF
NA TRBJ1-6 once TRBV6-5 TGTGCCAGCAGGGAAGTCAGGGGTAATTCACCCCTCCACTTT CASREVRGNSPLHF
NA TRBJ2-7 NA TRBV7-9 TGTGCCAGCAGCAAATCGGGAGCAGCCTACGAGCAGTACTTC CASSKSGAAYEQYF
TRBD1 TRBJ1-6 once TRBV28 TGTGCCAGCAGCATAGGGACAGGCCATTCACCCCTCCACTTT CASSIGTGHSPLHF
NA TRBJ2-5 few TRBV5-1 TGCGCCAGCAGCTTTTTGGGTCGGGAGACCCAGTACTTC CASSFLGRETQYF
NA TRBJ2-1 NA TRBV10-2 TGCGCCAGCAGTGAGTCCAGAGGAGGTAGTGGGCAGTTCTTC CASSESRGGSGQFF
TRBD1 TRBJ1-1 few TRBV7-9 TGTGCCAGCAGCTCGGACAGGGAAGGGTGGTACGGTGAAGCTTTCTTT CASSSDREGWYGEAFF
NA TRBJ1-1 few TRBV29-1 TGCAGCGTTGGACAGACCAAGAACACTGAAGCTTTCTTT CSVGQTKNTEAFF
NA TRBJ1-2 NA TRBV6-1 TGTGCCAGCAGGCCAACAGGAGTGGGTGGCTACACCTTC CASRPTGVGGYTF
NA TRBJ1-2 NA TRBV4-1 TGCGCCAGCAGCCTACTAGAGGGGCTAAGTAACTATGGCTACACCTTC CASSLLEGLSNYGYTF
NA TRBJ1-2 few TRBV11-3 TGTGCCAGCAGCCCGGACTCGGGAGGAGAAGCTAACTATGGCTACACCTTC CASSPDSGGEANYGYTF
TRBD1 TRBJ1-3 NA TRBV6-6 TGTGCCAGCAAGAGACAGGGACAAGCGAACACCATATATTTT CASKRQGQANTIYF
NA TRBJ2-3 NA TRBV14 TGTGCCAGCAGCCCGCGATGGTCTAGCACAGATACGCAGTATTTT CASSPRWSSTDTQYF
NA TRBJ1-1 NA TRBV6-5 TGTGCCACCATTTGGGCTCGGGGGACTGAAGCTTTCTTT CATIWARGTEAFF
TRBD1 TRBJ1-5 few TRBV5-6 TGTGCCAGCAGCTCGGGACAGTACAATCAGCCCCAGCATTTT CASSSGQYNQPQHF
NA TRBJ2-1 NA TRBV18 TGTGCCAGCTCACCAAGCGTCCCCGAGCAGTTCTTC CASSPSVPEQFF
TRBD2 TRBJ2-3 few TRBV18 TGTGCCAGCTCACCACAGCTAGCGGGGGGCTCGGGAGATACGCAGTATTTT CASSPQLAGGSGDTQYF
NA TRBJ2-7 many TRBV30 TGTGCCTGGAGTGCCCCGGGACTCAGCTCCTACGAGCAGTACTTC CAWSAPGLSSYEQYF
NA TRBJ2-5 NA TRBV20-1 TGCAGTGCCTGGCAAGAGACCCAGTACTTC CSAWQETQYF
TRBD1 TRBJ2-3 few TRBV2 TGTGCCAGCAGTGACGGGACAGGGGTGATCGGGCAGTATTTT CASSDGTGVIGQYF
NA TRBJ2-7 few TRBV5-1 TGCGCCAGCAGCCCCCCCTCTAGCCTCGAGCAGTACTTC CASSPPSSLEQYF
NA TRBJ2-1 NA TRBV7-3 TGTGCCAGCAGCTTAAGTAGATCATCCTACAATGAGCAGTTCTTC CASSLSRSSYNEQFF
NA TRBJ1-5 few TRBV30 TGTGCCTGGAGTGTAGACAGCAGCCAGCCCCAGCATTTT CAWSVDSSQPQHF
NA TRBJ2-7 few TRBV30 TGTGCCTGGAGTCCGCGTCCAGCCGGGGGCTACGAGCAGTACTTC CAWSPRPAGGYEQYF
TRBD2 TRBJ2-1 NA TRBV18 TGTGCCAGCTCGCCCGGGACTAGCGGGTACAATGAGCAGTTCTTC CASSPGTSGYNEQFF
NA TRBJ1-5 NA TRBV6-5 TGTGCCAGCAGTCAGTCTTCCGGGAATAATCAGCCCCAGCATTTT CASSQSSGNNQPQHF
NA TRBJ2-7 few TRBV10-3 TGTGCCATCAGGGAACAGGCGGCCAGCATCGAGCAGTACTTC CAIREQAASIEQYF